These 26 T cell receptor beta chains came from one sample sequenced in a study of blood T cell repertoires in COVID-19. Generated by immunoSEQ multiplex PCR, the TCRdb table keeps only in-frame clones and is missing some. The sample contains hundreds of thousands of clones, roughly nine tenths of which appear only once. The material sequenced was peripheral blood. These receptors all come from a man in his forties with acute or convalescent COVID-19.

V gene TRBV30 combines with J gene TRBJ2-7, with a tentative D call TRBD1 (6 bases). This CDR3 region has 15 residues. Trimming pared 2 bases from V and 0 bases from J, leaving 14 bases between. The V gene's germline CDR1 is GTSNPN and CDR2 SVGIG (reference sequence). CDR3 loop: CAWSYPGHSSYEQYF. CDR3 in DNA: TGTGCCTGGAGTTACCCGGGACATAGCTCCTACGAGCAGTACTTC.

The rearrangement uses TRBV11-3 and TRBJ2-3; a possible D gene is TRBD1 (6 bases). Trimming removed 4 bases at V and 0 bases at J, with 8 bases between. This CDR3 is built from 14 residues. Germline V gene data show CDR1 as SGHNT and CDR2 as YENEEA. The DNA for the CDR3 is TGTGCCAGCAGCTGGGGGCTCAGCACAGATACGCAGTATTTT. It encodes CASSWGLSTDTQYF. Based on the CDR3 plus reference TRBV11-3 and TRBJ2-3, the full variable domain is EAGVVQSPRYKIIEKKQPVAFWCNPISGHNTLYWYLQNLGQGPELLIRYENEEAVDDSQLPKDRFSAERLKGVDSTLKIQPAELGDSAVYLCASSWGLSTDTQYFGPGTRLTVL.

The chain recombines TRBV5-8 with TRBJ1-1, with D unclear. V was clipped by 3 bases and J by 10 bases, with 22 bases between them. This CDR3 has 15 amino acids. In germline, CDR1 is SGHTS, CDR2 YDEGEE. The CDR3 DNA reads TGTGCCAGCAGCTCTATCGGGAGATCTTCACCGGTAGCTTTCTTT. Its translation is CASSSIGRSSPVAFF.

The chain joins TRBV7-8 to TRBJ1-5; D is possibly TRBD1 (5 bases). Germline values: CDR1 SGHVS, CDR2 FQNEAQ. Deletions cut 1 base from V and 6 bases from J, with 16 bases between. This CDR3 spans 16 amino acids. CDR3 residues: CASSLEGGVLGQPQHF. CDR3 in DNA: TGTGCCAGCAGCTTAGAGGGAGGGGTCCTGGGTCAGCCCCAGCATTTT. Full variable domain (outside the CDR3, taken from reference TRBV7-8 and TRBJ1-5): GAGVSQSPRYKVAKRGQDVALRCDPISGHVSLFWYQQALGQGPEFLTYFQNEAQLDKSGLPSDRFFAERPEGSVSTLKIQRTQQEDSAVYLCASSLEGGVLGQPQHFGDGTRLSIL.

The V gene is TRBV2, the J gene TRBJ2-3; TRBD1 might be the D (5 bases). The CDR3 extends over 14 amino acids. Germline V gene lookup returns CDR1 SNHLY and CDR2 FYNNEI. The V gene lost 4 bases and the J gene lost 4 bases, with 12 bases spanning the gap. CDR3 bases: TGTGCCAGCAGTGGGGGCAGGTTCGCAGATACGCAGTATTTT. Its translation: CASSGGRFADTQYF.

The rearrangement joins TRBV19 to TRBJ1-2, with 12 nucleotides matching TRBD1. The CDR3 has 18 amino acids. Trimming at V came to 5 bases and at J to 3 bases, leaving 13 bases not matched to a gene. Germline V gene sequence: CDR1 LNHDA, CDR2 SQIVND (reference sequence). The CDR3 DNA reads TGTGCCAGTAGTGTACCGGGACAGGGGGCCATCCGTGACTATGGCTACACCTTC. Its protein product is CASSVPGQGAIRDYGYTF. Drawing the rest from reference TRBV19 and TRBJ1-2, the complete variable domain is DGGITQSPKYLFRKEGQNVTLSCEQNLNHDAMYWYRQDPGQGLRLIYYSQIVNDFQKGDIAEGYSVSREKKESFPLTVTSAQKNPTAFYLCASSVPGQGAIRDYGYTFGSGTRLTVV.

The chain uses TRBV5-1 and TRBJ2-3; TRBD2 might be the D (5 bases). Germline V gives CDR1 SGHRS, CDR2 YFSETQ. V dropped 4 bases and J dropped 3 bases, with 15 bases sitting between them. This CDR3 is 15 amino acids long. CDR3 nucleotide sequence: TGCGCCAGCAGCCTAGCACTAACAAGTACAGATACGCAGTATTTT. Its protein product is CASSLALTSTDTQYF.

The chain combines TRBV6-6 with TRBJ1-5; 7 bases map to TRBD1. Trimming removed 5 bases from V and 2 bases from J; junction bases left unmatched: 3. This CDR3 spans 14 amino acids. Per germline, CDR1 MNHNY and CDR2 SVGAGI (reference sequence). CDR3 region: CASSRDRGNQPQHF. CDR3 coding DNA: TGTGCCAGCAGTCGGGACAGAGGCAATCAGCCCCAGCATTTT.

The V gene is TRBV6-5, the J gene TRBJ2-7, with D possibly TRBD2 on 5 matching bases. The germline V and J ends were trimmed by 4 bases and 9 bases, with 10 bases remaining between them. The V gene's germline CDR1 is MNHEY and CDR2 SVGAGI. The CDR3 length is 11 residues. The CDR3 DNA sequence: TGTGCCAGCAGTTCGGGAAAGGGGCAGTACTTC. Translation: CASSSGKGQYF.

This chain joins TRBV7-2 and TRBJ2-2, with TRBD2 as a possible D gene (5 bases). Per germline, CDR1 SGHTA and CDR2 FQGNSA. This CDR3 has 15 amino acids. Trimming cost V 5 bases and J 3 bases, with 13 bases left between them. The CDR3 nucleotides read TGTGCCAGCAGCGCCCAGGACTTATACACCGGGGAGCTGTTTTTT. Translating gives CASSAQDLYTGELFF.

V is TRBV10-3 and J is TRBJ2-1, with a tentative D call TRBD2 (6 bases). The V and J ends lost 0 bases and 8 bases respectively, with 14 bases between them. The CDR3 loop spans 15 amino acids. Germline assignment: CDR1 ENHRY and CDR2 SYGVKD. CDR3 sequence reads: CAISESTGRGDEQFF. In nucleotides, the CDR3 is TGTGCCATCAGTGAGTCGACCGGGAGAGGTGATGAGCAGTTCTTC.

This clone was seen a single time. The J gene is TRBJ2-2, the V gene TRBV13, with D hard to call. The CDR3 is 17 amino acids. CDR1 PRHDT and CDR2 FYEKMQ come from the germline V gene (reference sequence). The V and J ends lost 4 bases and 4 bases respectively, with 19 bases between them. The CDR3 loop is CASSWPAASRFTGELFF. The CDR3 region has the DNA TGTGCCAGCAGCTGGCCCGCCGCTAGTAGATTCACCGGGGAGCTGTTTTTT.

The chain's CDR3 is CASSLRGVSTDTQYF. In DNA, the CDR3 is TGCGCCAGCAGCTTACGGGGGGTTAGCACAGATACGCAGTATTTT. This chain joins TRBV5-1 and TRBJ2-3; 7 bases align to TRBD2. The CDR3 consists of 15 residues. Germline CDR1 reads SGHRS; CDR2 reads YFSETQ. The ends lost 2 bases at V and 0 bases at J; junction bases unmatched: 3.

V gene TRBV18 combines with J gene TRBJ2-7, with D possibly matching TRBD1 (5 bases). The CDR3 contains 15 residues. Germline V gives CDR1 KGHSH, CDR2 LQKENI. The V end was cut by 5 bases, the J end by 7 bases, with 21 bases between. This CDR3 reads CASSSDGASTEEQYF. The DNA of the CDR3 is TGTGCCAGCTCATCCGATGGGGCGAGTACGGAGGAGCAGTACTTC.

The chain joins TRBV11-3 to TRBJ2-2; D gene ambiguous. There are 14 residues in the CDR3. The germline V gene has CDR1 SGHNT and CDR2 YENEEA. V shed 0 bases and J shed 5 bases, with 7 bases lying between them. CDR3 loop: CASSLDGATGELFF. The CDR3 coding sequence is TGTGCCAGCAGCTTAGATGGAGCGACCGGGGAGCTGTTTTTT.

The rearrangement joins TRBV18 to TRBJ2-7, with 9 bases lining up with TRBD2. The CDR3 is 18 amino acids. The germline V gene encodes CDR1 KGHSH and CDR2 LQKENI. Trimming at V came to 0 bases and at J to 1 base, leaving 10 bases not matched to a gene. CDR3 DNA sequence: TGTGCCAGCTCACCACCGAGAGGGGACAGCGGGGGGTCCTACGAGCAGTACTTC. Translated: CASSPPRGDSGGSYEQYF.

This chain links TRBV27 with TRBJ2-7, with TRBD1 identical over 10 bases. In germline, CDR1 is MNHEY, CDR2 SMNVEV (reference sequence). CDR3 length equals 15 residues. V dropped 2 bases and J dropped 3; count of bases not matched to a gene: 4. In nucleotides, the CDR3 is TGTGCCAGCAGTTTAAAGACAGGGGGCATCTACGAGCAGTACTTC. Translating it yields CASSLKTGGIYEQYF.

The rearrangement joins TRBV6-5 to TRBJ2-1; 9 nucleotides agree with TRBD2. The CDR3 length is 14 residues. Germline CDR1 reads MNHEY; CDR2 reads SVGAGI. The V segment lost 2 bases and the J segment 8 bases; nucleotides outside the gene matches: 4. The DNA for the CDR3 is TGTGCCAGCAGTTACGACACTAGCGGGCATGAGCAGTTCTTC. Its protein product is CASSYDTSGHEQFF.

This clone occurred once. The rearrangement links TRBV5-1 to TRBJ2-5, with TRBD2 identical over 10 bases. CDR1 is SGHRS, CDR2 YFSETQ, per germline. This CDR3 contains 14 residues. V was clipped by 2 bases and J by 6 bases; unmatched bases: 4. The chain's CDR3 is CASSFVLAGQTQYF. Here the CDR3 DNA reads TGCGCCAGCAGCTTTGTACTAGCGGGGCAGACCCAGTACTTC. Combining the CDR3 with reference TRBV5-1 and TRBJ2-5 gives the whole variable domain KAGVTQTPRYLIKTRGQQVTLSCSPISGHRSVSWYQQTPGQGLQFLFEYFSETQRNKGNFPGRFSGRQFSNSRSEMNVSTLELGDSALYLCASSFVLAGQTQYFGPGTRLLVL.

This chain connects TRBV18 to TRBJ2-5; TRBD1 is a possible D gene (6 bases). The CDR3 contains 15 residues. Trimming shortened V by 0 bases and J by 5 bases, and 13 bases separated the two germline ends. Germline CDR1 is KGHSH and CDR2 is LQKENI. CDR3 in amino acids: CASSPPLQGRETQYF. CDR3 in DNA: TGTGCCAGCTCACCACCCCTACAGGGCAGGGAGACCCAGTACTTC.

The chain combines TRBV19 with TRBJ2-1; maybe TRBD1 (6 bases). In germline, CDR1 is LNHDA, CDR2 SQIVND (reference sequence). V shed 3 bases and J shed 6 bases, with 9 bases lying between them. This CDR3 has 13 amino acids. The CDR3 sequence is CASSIQGSNEQFF. The CDR3 region has the DNA TGTGCCAGTAGTATCCAGGGGTCCAATGAGCAGTTCTTC.

The V and J genes are TRBV12-3 or TRBV12-4 and TRBJ1-2; a weak D match, TRBD1 (5 bases). The CDR3 totals 13 residues. The germline V and J ends were trimmed by 1 base and 8 bases, with 11 bases remaining between them. CDR3 bases: TGTGCCAGCAGTTTAGGGGACGGGGGAGGCTACACCTTC. Amino acids: CASSLGDGGGYTF.

This sequence joins TRBV30 and TRBJ1-2, with TRBD1 matching over 8 bases. This CDR3 contains 14 residues. J lost 4 bases, V lost 3 bases, and 7 bases had no gene match. In germline, CDR1 is GTSNPN, CDR2 SVGIG (reference sequence). The CDR3 here is CAWSPGQGSYGYTF. CDR3 DNA sequence: TGTGCCTGGAGCCCCGGACAGGGAAGCTATGGCTACACCTTC.

The rearrangement joins TRBV7-8 to TRBJ1-5; D unclear. The CDR3 runs 16 residues. The V end lost 3 bases, the J end lost 0 bases, and 12 bases lay between the germline ends. Germline assignment: CDR1 SGHVS and CDR2 FQNEAQ. CDR3 protein: CASSFGLTYSNQPQHF. CDR3 nucleotides: TGTGCCAGCAGCTTTGGTCTAACTTATAGCAATCAGCCCCAGCATTTT.

This clone was recorded once. The rearrangement links TRBV4-1 to TRBJ1-1; no reliable D call. The CDR3 spans 13 residues. Germline V CDR1 and CDR2: MGHRA, YSYEKL. V lost 3 bases and J 0 bases, leaving 5 bases between the germline ends. The CDR3: CASSHRMNTEAFF. In nucleotides, the CDR3 is TGCGCCAGCAGCCATCGTATGAACACTGAAGCTTTCTTT.

Concerning this clone: The sample has other DNA sequences that encode this CDR3 too. This sequence joins TRBV5-1 and TRBJ1-3; D ambiguous. V lost 5 bases to trimming and J lost 0 bases, with 6 bases between them. The CDR3 contains 13 residues. CDR1 is SGHRS and CDR2 is YFSETQ in the germline V gene. CDR3 residues: CASSPDSGNTIYF. The CDR3 DNA reads as TGCGCCAGCAGTCCAGACTCTGGAAACACCATATATTTT.